The 28 T cell receptor beta chains listed next were all sequenced from one sample in a study of blood T cell repertoires in COVID-19. Sequencing used immunoSEQ multiplex PCR; TCRdb keeps in-frame clones, though not all of them. The data hold 100,000 to 150,000 clones, with about 83% observed a single time. Input material: peripheral blood. The receptors were sampled from a human donor in a cohort sampled during active COVID-19.

V usage is TRBV7-8 and J usage is TRBJ1-1, with a tentative D call TRBD1 (5 bases). The length of the CDR3 is 16 residues. CDR1 and CDR2 (germline): SGHVS, FQNEAQ. The V gene lost 3 bases and the J gene lost 0 bases, with 14 bases spanning the gap. CDR3 nucleotide sequence: TGTGCCAGCAGCTTGGAACCAGGGACTTTGAACACTGAAGCTTTCTTT. It is translated as CASSLEPGTLNTEAFF.

The chain links TRBV19 to TRBJ1-1; D gene ambiguous. CDR3 length equals 17 residues. Looked up from germline, CDR1 is LNHDA and CDR2 is SQIVND (reference sequence). With 7 bases removed from V and 1 base from J, the gap between germline ends came to 22 bases. The CDR3 region is CASTPTIDGPRNTEAFF. The CDR3 nucleotides are TGTGCCAGTACCCCGACTATCGACGGACCGAGGAACACTGAAGCTTTCTTT. The complete variable domain, with remaining parts taken from reference TRBV19 and TRBJ1-1, reads DGGITQSPKYLFRKEGQNVTLSCEQNLNHDAMYWYRQDPGQGLRLIYYSQIVNDFQKGDIAEGYSVSREKKESFPLTVTSAQKNPTAFYLCASTPTIDGPRNTEAFFGQGTRLTVV.

In this sample, this clone turned up a few times. The chain is built from TRBV7-2 and TRBJ2-3, with 7 bases that match TRBD1. Trimming removed 5 bases from V and 2 bases from J; junction bases left unmatched: 4. This CDR3 spans 14 amino acids. Looked up from germline, CDR1 is SGHTA and CDR2 is FQGNSA. The CDR3 here is CASSPGQATDTQYF. Written as DNA, the CDR3 is TGTGCCAGCAGCCCAGGACAGGCCACAGATACGCAGTATTTT.

CDR3 protein: CASSPPSPQETQYF. The CDR3, as DNA: TGTGCCAGCTCACCACCTAGTCCGCAAGAGACCCAGTACTTC. The chain couples TRBV18 to TRBJ2-5; D gene unclear. Germline V gives CDR1 KGHSH, CDR2 LQKENI. This CDR3 region has 14 residues. Deletions cut 0 bases from V and 2 bases from J, with 7 bases between.

The chain combines TRBV27 with TRBJ2-5; 7 nucleotides line up with TRBD1. V shed 7 bases, J shed 4 bases, and the junction held 12 bases outside the gene matches. There are 15 residues in the CDR3. Germline V gives CDR1 MNHEY, CDR2 SMNVEV (reference sequence). The CDR3 here is CASKAEIGGTETQYF. The CDR3 DNA reads as TGTGCCAGCAAAGCGGAAATAGGGGGCACAGAGACCCAGTACTTC.

This clone occurred once. Here the CDR3 reads CASSSSGQGDSYTF. DNA for the CDR3: TGTGCCAGCAGCAGCTCAGGACAGGGGGATAGCTACACCTTC. V gene TRBV11-2 combines with J gene TRBJ1-2; 10 nucleotides line up with TRBD1. The germline CDR1 and CDR2 sequences are SGHAT and FQNNGV. V lost 5 bases and J lost 9; bases outside the gene matches: 9. The CDR3 is 14 amino acids.

This chain joins TRBV18 and TRBJ2-7; D not resolved. Between the trimmed V and J ends, which lost 3 bases and 4 bases, there was a span of 10 bases. CDR1 and CDR2 (germline): KGHSH, LQKENI. The length of the CDR3 is 13 residues. The CDR3 is CASSPTQSYEQYF. The CDR3, as DNA: TGTGCCAGCTCACCTACACAGTCATACGAGCAGTACTTC. Complete variable domain (other parts from reference TRBV18 and TRBJ2-7): NAGVMQNPRHLVRRRGQEARLRCSPMKGHSHVYWYRQLPEEGLKFMVYLQKENIIDESGMPKERFSAEFPKEGPSILRIQQVVRGDSAAYFCASSPTQSYEQYFGPGTRLTVT.

This clone was detected only once. J is TRBJ1-4 and V is TRBV19; 7 nucleotides match TRBD1. V trimming: 5 bases; J trimming: 10 bases; junction bases outside the gene matches: 4. The CDR3 runs 12 residues. Looked up from germline, CDR1 is LNHDA and CDR2 is SQIVND (reference sequence). DNA of the CDR3: TGTGCCAGTAGTCCTGGGACAGCAAAACTGTTTTTT. Its protein product is CASSPGTAKLFF.

The CDR3 here is CASSQDAIGEKTQYF. DNA of the CDR3: TGCGCCAGCAGCCAAGATGCTATAGGAGAAAAGACCCAGTACTTC. The V and J genes are TRBV4-1 and TRBJ2-5; D uncertain. The CDR3 has 15 amino acids. Germline V lookup: CDR1 MGHRA, CDR2 YSYEKL. The V end was cut by 0 bases, the J end by 6 bases, with 14 bases between.

The rearrangement joins TRBV5-1 to TRBJ2-7, with 15 bases identical to TRBD2. The CDR3 is 17 amino acids. J lost 0 bases, V lost 5 bases, and 6 bases had no gene match. CDR1 and CDR2 from the germline V gene are SGHRS and YFSETQ. In nucleotides, the CDR3 is TGCGCCAGCAGAACGGGACTAGCGGGGGGCGACTCCTACGAGCAGTACTTC. This sequence encodes CASRTGLAGGDSYEQYF.

The CDR3 spells CASSPPSSGALYNEQFF. The CDR3 coding sequence is TGTGCCAGCAGCCCCCCTTCCTCGGGAGCATTATACAATGAGCAGTTCTTC. The chain is built from TRBV5-4 and TRBJ2-1; maybe TRBD2 (6 bases). Trimming left V 4 bases short and J 4 bases short, with 21 bases between. The germline V gene encodes CDR1 SGHNT and CDR2 YYREEE (reference sequence). This CDR3 contains 17 residues. Complete variable domain (other parts from reference TRBV5-4 and TRBJ2-1): ETGVTQSPTHLIKTRGQQVTLRCSSQSGHNTVSWYQQALGQGPQFIFQYYREEENGRGNFPPRFSGLQFPNYSSELNVNALELDDSALYLCASSPPSSGALYNEQFFGPGTRLTVL.

The chain has TRBV4-3 and TRBJ2-1, with TRBD2 matching over 13 bases. The CDR3 is 16 amino acids. Germline V gene data show CDR1 as LGHNA and CDR2 as YSLEER. The V and J ends lost 5 bases and 7 bases, in that order; junction bases with no gene match: 8. Here the CDR3 DNA reads TGCGCCAGCAGCACACTAGCGGGAGGGCCCCAAAATGAGCAGTTCTTC. Translation gives CASSTLAGGPQNEQFF.

In the case of this clone: One junction end disagrees with the germline gene, perhaps due to a read error. V and J are TRBV13 and TRBJ2-7; D is unclear. Germline CDR1 reads PRHDT; CDR2 reads FYEKMQ (reference sequence). This CDR3 is built from 11 residues. Written as DNA, the CDR3 is TGTGCCAGCAGCCACTCCTCCGAGCAGTACTTC. Translated: CASSHSSEQYF.

This clone was seen just once. The chain is built from TRBV6-2 or TRBV6-3 and TRBJ2-1; D remains unclear. Germline V gene lookup returns CDR1 MNHEY and CDR2 SVGEGT. V shed 5 bases and J shed 5 bases, with 25 bases lying between them. The CDR3 spans 18 residues. The chain's CDR3 is CASSRLTTEPFVNNEQFF. CDR3 nucleotide sequence: TGTGCCAGCAGTAGACTGACGACGGAGCCATTCGTGAACAATGAGCAGTTCTTC.

This clone was observed a single time. At one boundary the junction diverges from the germline segment, which might be a read error. This chain joins TRBV2 and TRBJ2-5, with 13 nucleotides matching TRBD2. Germline values: CDR1 SNHLY, CDR2 FYNNEI. This CDR3 comprises 11 residues. The CDR3 nucleotides read TGTGCCAGCGCGGGACTAGCGGGATCCGACTTC. Translation gives CASAGLAGSDF.

The rearrangement joins TRBV18 to TRBJ2-3, with 13 bases aligning to TRBD2. Germline V lookup: CDR1 KGHSH, CDR2 LQKENI. The CDR3 is 16 residues long. V lost 2 bases to trimming and J lost 5 bases; unmatched junction nucleotides: 4. The CDR3 bases are TGTGCCAGCTCACCAGGACTAGCGGGAGCGGTAGATACGCAGTATTTT. This gives the protein CASSPGLAGAVDTQYF.

This clone came up once. CDR3 DNA sequence: TGTGCCAGCAGCCTCAGACTAGCGGGGAGCTCTGGGGCCAACGTCCTGACTTTC. Translation gives CASSLRLAGSSGANVLTF. The chain carries TRBV7-3 and TRBJ2-6, with 11 positions matching TRBD2. Germline CDR1 SGHTA, CDR2 FQGTGA. V lost 5 bases and J lost 0; bases outside the gene matches: 6. The CDR3 has 18 amino acids. Together with reference TRBV7-3 and TRBJ2-6, the CDR3 gives the full variable domain: GAGVSQTPSNKVTEKGKYVELRCDPISGHTALYWYRQSLGQGPEFLIYFQGTGAADDSGLPNDRFFAVRPEGSVSTLKIQRTERGDSAVYLCASSLRLAGSSGANVLTFGAGSRLTVL.

The V and J genes are TRBV11-2 and TRBJ1-5; D not resolved. CDR1 is SGHAT, CDR2 FQNNGV, per germline. The ends were cut back, 2 bases at V and 7 bases at J, with 9 bases in the middle. This CDR3 has 13 amino acids. The CDR3 DNA sequence: TGTGCCAGCAGCTTAAACACAGAACAGCCCCAGCATTTT. As protein: CASSLNTEQPQHF.

This clone has a single count. The gene calls are TRBV2 and TRBJ1-5; unclear D gene. Germline V gene data show CDR1 as SNHLY and CDR2 as FYNNEI. Trimming took 6 bases from V and 2 from J, leaving 17 bases between them. This CDR3 spans 16 amino acids. The CDR3 here is CASRETGILRNQPQHF. CDR3 DNA sequence: TGTGCCAGCAGGGAGACCGGGATTCTCCGCAATCAGCCCCAGCATTTT.

The chain carries TRBV7-2 and TRBJ2-4; 16 bases match TRBD2. Germline lookup yields CDR1 SGHTA and CDR2 FQGNSA. The V segment lost 4 bases and the J segment 9 bases; nucleotides outside the gene matches: 6. The CDR3 is 16 amino acids. Written as DNA, the CDR3 is TGTGCCAGCAGCTATCCGGGACTAGCGGGAGGGAGCATTCAGTACTTC. Its protein is CASSYPGLAGGSIQYF.

The chain uses TRBV3-1 (or the pseudogene TRBV3-2) and TRBJ2-3; 8 positions agree with TRBD2. Trimming at V came to 4 bases and at J to 5 bases, leaving 20 bases not matched to a gene. Germline CDR1 is LGHDT and CDR2 is YNNKEL (reference sequence). CDR3 size: 19 residues. Written as DNA, the CDR3 is TGTGCCAGCAGCCTTAGCTATTCCGCCCCGGGAGGGCATGTAGATACGCAGTATTTT. This translates into CASSLSYSAPGGHVDTQYF.

This rearrangement joins TRBV3-1 (or the pseudogene TRBV3-2) to TRBJ1-5, with 7 positions matching TRBD1. The CDR3 totals 14 residues. The V and J ends lost 1 base and 9 bases, in that order; junction bases with no gene match: 6. The V gene's germline CDR1 is LGHDT and CDR2 YNNKEL (reference sequence). The CDR3 region has the DNA TGTGCCAGCAGCCAAGGGGACAGCGTAAGGCCCCAGCATTTT. This translates into CASSQGDSVRPQHF.

This rearrangement joins TRBV7-6 to TRBJ2-1, with TRBD2 matching 14 bases. The CDR3 sequence is 19 residues long. J lost 10 bases, V lost 4 bases, and 18 bases had no gene match. Per the germline V gene, CDR1 is SGHVS and CDR2 is FNYEAQ. The CDR3 here is CASSSEPGLAGAGGWEQFF. For the CDR3, the DNA is TGTGCCAGCAGCTCAGAACCGGGACTAGCGGGAGCGGGGGGATGGGAGCAGTTCTTC.

The V and J genes are TRBV7-9 and TRBJ2-1; D might be TRBD2 (6 bases). The CDR3 covers 15 residues. V dropped 5 bases and J dropped 5 bases, with 16 bases sitting between them. CDR1 SEHNR and CDR2 FQNEAQ come from the germline V gene (reference sequence). The CDR3 is CASSLSGSFHNEQFF. DNA of the CDR3: TGTGCCAGCAGCCTAAGCGGGTCGTTCCACAATGAGCAGTTCTTC.

The sample holds many counts of this clone. This rearrangement joins TRBV6-5 to TRBJ2-7; tentatively, D is TRBD1 (6 bases). Germline CDR1 reads MNHEY; CDR2 reads SVGAGI. The CDR3 extends over 12 amino acids. Trimming took 6 bases from V and 3 from J, leaving 9 bases between them. In nucleotides, the CDR3 is TGTGCCAGCAGAGGACAGTACTACGAGCAGTACTTC. This translates into CASRGQYYEQYF.

The J gene is TRBJ2-7, the V gene TRBV28; 9 nucleotides align to TRBD1. J gave up 5 bases and V 7 bases, and 12 bases lay outside the gene matches. Germline-derived CDR1 and CDR2 are MDHEN and SYDVKM. This CDR3 region has 15 residues. CDR3 loop: CASKSAGTGKDEQYF. In DNA, the CDR3 is TGTGCCAGCAAAAGCGCCGGGACAGGGAAAGACGAGCAGTACTTC.

Only a few counts were recorded for this clone. The CDR3 sequence: CASKQGNTEAFF. The CDR3 nucleotides read TGTGCCAGCAAGCAGGGGAACACTGAAGCTTTCTTT. The chain joins TRBV3-1 (or the pseudogene TRBV3-2) to TRBJ1-1, with D maybe TRBD1 (5 bases). The V end was cut by 7 bases, the J end by 1 base, with 7 bases between. The CDR3 is 12 amino acids. Germline CDR1 reads LGHDT; CDR2 reads YNNKEL (reference sequence).

The chain joins TRBV28 to TRBJ1-1; D might be TRBD1 (5 bases). The V and J ends lost 5 bases and 5 bases respectively, with 15 bases between them. CDR1 is MDHEN and CDR2 is SYDVKM in the germline V gene. This CDR3 is built from 14 residues. In DNA form, the CDR3 reads TGTGCCAGCAGTGTGGGCCAGGGTAGAACTGAAGCTTTCTTT. Its protein product is CASSVGQGRTEAFF.